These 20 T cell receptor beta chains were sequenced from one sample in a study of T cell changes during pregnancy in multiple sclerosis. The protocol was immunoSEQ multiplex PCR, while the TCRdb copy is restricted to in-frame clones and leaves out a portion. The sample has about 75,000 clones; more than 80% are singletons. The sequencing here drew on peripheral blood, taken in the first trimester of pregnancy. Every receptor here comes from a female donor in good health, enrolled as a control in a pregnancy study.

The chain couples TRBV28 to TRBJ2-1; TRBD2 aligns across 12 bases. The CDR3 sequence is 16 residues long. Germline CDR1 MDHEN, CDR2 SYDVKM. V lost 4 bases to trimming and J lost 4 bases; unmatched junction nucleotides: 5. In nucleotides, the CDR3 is TGTGCCAGCAGTTCCCTCCTAGCGGGAGGGTACAATGAGCAGTTCTTC. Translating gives CASSSLLAGGYNEQFF.

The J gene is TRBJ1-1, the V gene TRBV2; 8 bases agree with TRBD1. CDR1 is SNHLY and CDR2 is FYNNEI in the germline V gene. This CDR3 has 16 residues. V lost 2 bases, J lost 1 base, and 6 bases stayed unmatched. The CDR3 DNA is TGTGCCAGCAGTGAACGCCCGGACAGGGCGAACACTGAAGCTTTCTTT. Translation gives CASSERPDRANTEAFF.

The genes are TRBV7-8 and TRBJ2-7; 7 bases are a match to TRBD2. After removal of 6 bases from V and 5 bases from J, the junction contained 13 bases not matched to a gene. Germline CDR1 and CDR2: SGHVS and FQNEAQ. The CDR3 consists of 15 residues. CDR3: CASRGRGRSLNEQYF. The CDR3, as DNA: TGTGCCAGCAGGGGGAGGGGACGGTCTCTAAACGAGCAGTACTTC.

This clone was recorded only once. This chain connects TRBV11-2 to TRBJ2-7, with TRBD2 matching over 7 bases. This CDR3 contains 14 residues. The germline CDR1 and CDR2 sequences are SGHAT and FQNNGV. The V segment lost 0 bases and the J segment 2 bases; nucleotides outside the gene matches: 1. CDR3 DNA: TGTGCCAGCAGCTTAGAGCGGGGGACCTACGAGCAGTACTTC. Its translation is CASSLERGTYEQYF.

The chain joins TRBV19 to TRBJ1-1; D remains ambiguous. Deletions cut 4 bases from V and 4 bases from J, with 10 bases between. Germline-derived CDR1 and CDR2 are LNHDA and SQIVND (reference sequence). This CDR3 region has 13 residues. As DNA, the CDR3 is TGTGCCAGTAGTAAAACACGGGGCACTGAAGCTTTCTTT. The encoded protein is CASSKTRGTEAFF.

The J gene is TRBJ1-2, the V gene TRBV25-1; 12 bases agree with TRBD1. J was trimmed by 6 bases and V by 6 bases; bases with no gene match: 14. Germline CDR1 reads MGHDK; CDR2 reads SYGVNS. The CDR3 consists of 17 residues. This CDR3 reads CASSLPGQGARRNGYTF. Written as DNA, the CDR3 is TGTGCCAGCAGCCTTCCGGGACAGGGGGCGAGGAGGAATGGCTACACCTTC.

The CDR3 DNA sequence: TGTGCCAGCAGCGTGACAGGGGGGGCGAACACTGAAGCTTTCTTT. Translation gives CASSVTGGANTEAFF. This sequence joins TRBV11-2 and TRBJ1-1; 9 bases are shared with TRBD1. The CDR3 spans 15 residues. J was trimmed by 1 base and V by 5 bases; bases with no gene match: 5. CDR1 and CDR2 (germline): SGHAT, FQNNGV. Together with reference TRBV11-2 and TRBJ1-1, the CDR3 gives the full variable domain: EAGVAQSPRYKIIEKRQSVAFWCNPISGHATLYWYQQILGQGPKLLIQFQNNGVVDDSQLPKDRFSAERLKGVDSTLKIQPAKLEDSAVYLCASSVTGGANTEAFFGQGTRLTVV.

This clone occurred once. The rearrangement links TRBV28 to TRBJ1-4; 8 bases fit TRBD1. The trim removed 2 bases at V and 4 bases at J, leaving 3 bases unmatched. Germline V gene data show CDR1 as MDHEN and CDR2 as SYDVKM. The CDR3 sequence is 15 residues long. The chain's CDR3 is CASSLPTGGNEKLFF. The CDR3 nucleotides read TGTGCCAGCAGTTTACCAACAGGGGGTAATGAAAAACTGTTTTTT.

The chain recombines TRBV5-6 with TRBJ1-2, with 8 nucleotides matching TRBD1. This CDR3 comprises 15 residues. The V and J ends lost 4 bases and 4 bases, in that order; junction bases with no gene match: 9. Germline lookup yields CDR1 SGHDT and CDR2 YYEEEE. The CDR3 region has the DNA TGTGCCAGCAGCATGCAGGGGGCGTCTTTCTATGGCTACACCTTC. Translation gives CASSMQGASFYGYTF. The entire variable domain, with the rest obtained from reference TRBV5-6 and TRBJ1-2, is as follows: DAGVTQSPTHLIKTRGQQVTLRCSPKSGHDTVSWYQQALGQGPQFIFQYYEEEERQRGNFPDRFSGHQFPNYSSELNVNALLLGDSALYLCASSMQGASFYGYTFGSGTRLTVV.

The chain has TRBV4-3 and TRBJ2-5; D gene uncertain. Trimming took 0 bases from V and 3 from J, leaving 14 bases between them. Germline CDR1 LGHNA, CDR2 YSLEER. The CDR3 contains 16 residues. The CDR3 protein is CASSQDTGHFEETQYF. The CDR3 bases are TGCGCCAGCAGCCAAGATACCGGTCATTTCGAAGAGACCCAGTACTTC.

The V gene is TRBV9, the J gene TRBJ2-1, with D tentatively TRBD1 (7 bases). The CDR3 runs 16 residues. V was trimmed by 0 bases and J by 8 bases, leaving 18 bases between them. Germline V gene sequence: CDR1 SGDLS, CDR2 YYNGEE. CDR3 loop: CASSVGGSGGYDEQFF. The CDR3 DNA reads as TGTGCCAGCAGCGTAGGGGGTTCAGGGGGGTATGATGAGCAGTTCTTC.

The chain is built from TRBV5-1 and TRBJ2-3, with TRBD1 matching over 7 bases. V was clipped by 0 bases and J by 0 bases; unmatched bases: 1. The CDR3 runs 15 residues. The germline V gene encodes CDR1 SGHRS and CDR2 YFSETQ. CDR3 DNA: TGCGCCAGCAGCTTGGACAGGGGAAGCACAGATACGCAGTATTTT. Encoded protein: CASSLDRGSTDTQYF.

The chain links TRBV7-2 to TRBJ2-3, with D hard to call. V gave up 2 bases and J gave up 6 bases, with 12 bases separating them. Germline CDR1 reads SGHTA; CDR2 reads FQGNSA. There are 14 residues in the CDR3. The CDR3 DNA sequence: TGTGCCAGCAGCTTACCACCTCCGGTGGATACGCAGTATTTT. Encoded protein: CASSLPPPVDTQYF.

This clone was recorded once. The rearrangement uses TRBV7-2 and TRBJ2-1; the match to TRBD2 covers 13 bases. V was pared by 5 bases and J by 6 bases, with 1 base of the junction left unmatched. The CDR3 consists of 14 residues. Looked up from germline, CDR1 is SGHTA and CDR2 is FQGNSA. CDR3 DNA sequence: TGTGCCAGCAGCCGACTAGCGGGAGGCAATGAGCAGTTCTTC. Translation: CASSRLAGGNEQFF.

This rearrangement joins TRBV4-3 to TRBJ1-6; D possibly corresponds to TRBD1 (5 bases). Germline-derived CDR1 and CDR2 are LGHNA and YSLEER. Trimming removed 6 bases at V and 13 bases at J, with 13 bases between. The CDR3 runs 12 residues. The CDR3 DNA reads TGCGCCAGCAGTGCCGTAAAGGGGCCCCTCCACTTT. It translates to CASSAVKGPLHF.

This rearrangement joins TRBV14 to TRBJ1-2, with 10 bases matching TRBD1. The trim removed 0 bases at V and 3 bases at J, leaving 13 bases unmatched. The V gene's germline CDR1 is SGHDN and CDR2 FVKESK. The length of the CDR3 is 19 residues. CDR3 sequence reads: CASSQEKPGQGPLDYGYTF. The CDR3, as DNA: TGTGCCAGCAGCCAAGAAAAACCGGGACAGGGGCCTTTAGACTATGGCTACACCTTC.

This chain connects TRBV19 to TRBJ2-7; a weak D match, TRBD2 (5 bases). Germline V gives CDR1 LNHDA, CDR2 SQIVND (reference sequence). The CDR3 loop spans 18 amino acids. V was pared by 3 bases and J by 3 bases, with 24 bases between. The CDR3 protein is CASSIHPGISDPYYEQYF. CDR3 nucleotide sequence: TGTGCCAGTAGTATCCATCCCGGGATATCGGATCCCTACTACGAGCAGTACTTC.

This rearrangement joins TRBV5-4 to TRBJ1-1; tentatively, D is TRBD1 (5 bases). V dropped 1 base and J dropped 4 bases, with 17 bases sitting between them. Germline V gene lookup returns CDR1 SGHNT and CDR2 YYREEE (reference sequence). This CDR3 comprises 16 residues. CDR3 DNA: TGTGCCAGCAGCTTGAGTTGGGGGGAGGTAGGCACTGAAGCTTTCTTT. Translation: CASSLSWGEVGTEAFF.

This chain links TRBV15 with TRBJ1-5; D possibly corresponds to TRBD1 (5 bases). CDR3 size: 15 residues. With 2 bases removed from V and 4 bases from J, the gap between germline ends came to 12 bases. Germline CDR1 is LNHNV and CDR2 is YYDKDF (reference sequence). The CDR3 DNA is TGTGCCACCAGCAGAAGGCAGGGTCTTAATCAGCCCCAGCATTTT. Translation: CATSRRQGLNQPQHF.

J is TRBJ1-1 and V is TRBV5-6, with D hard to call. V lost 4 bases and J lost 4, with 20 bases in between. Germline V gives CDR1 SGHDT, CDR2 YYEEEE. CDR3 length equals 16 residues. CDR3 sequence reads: CASSPLSGHQVTEAFF. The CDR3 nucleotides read TGTGCCAGCAGCCCCCTATCGGGTCACCAAGTCACTGAAGCTTTCTTT.